Listed here are 17 T cell receptor beta chains from one sample, sequenced in a study of identical twins. TCRdb reanalysed the 5' RACE reads using MiXCR and keeps one entry per CDR3 protein. The data hold 260,000 or so distinct CDR3 sequences, with 7.5% observed a single time. This sample was shared with a second study, whose subject was yellow fever vaccine responses in identical twins.

Input material: CD8+ T cells sorted from blood. The receptors originated from a woman under 30 in good health.

This clonotype was seen at least ten times. The chain uses TRBV12-3 or TRBV12-4 and TRBJ2-2; 9 nucleotides line up with TRBD1. This CDR3 contains 14 residues. With V trimmed by 5 bases and J by 8 bases, 6 bases remained unmatched. CDR3 in DNA: TGTGCCAGCAGTCACGGGACAGGGACTGGGGAGCTGTTTTTT. Encoded protein: CASSHGTGTGELFF.

The J gene is TRBJ2-1, the V gene TRBV7-9; D is perhaps TRBD1 (5 bases). Germline lookup yields CDR1 SEHNR and CDR2 FQNEAQ (reference sequence). V shed 5 bases and J shed 6 bases, with 11 bases lying between them. The CDR3 contains 13 residues. CDR3 DNA: TGTGCCAGCAGCCCGGACACGCCCAATGAGCAGTTCTTC. Encoded protein: CASSPDTPNEQFF.

This clonotype appeared many times. J is TRBJ2-7 and V is TRBV7-8, with D uncertain. Germline CDR1 SGHVS, CDR2 FQNEAQ. The CDR3 totals 15 residues. Trimming stripped 1 base from V and 5 bases from J, with 15 bases between. The CDR3 here is CASSLGSVRSHEQYF. As DNA, the CDR3 is TGTGCCAGCAGCTTAGGTTCGGTCAGGTCCCACGAGCAGTACTTC.

This clonotype was picked up many times. The chain uses TRBV3-1 and TRBJ2-5; the D call may be TRBD1 or TRBD2 (5 bases each). V was pared by 0 bases and J by 1 base, with 9 bases between. CDR1 LGHDT and CDR2 YNNKEL come from the germline V gene (reference sequence). The CDR3 has 15 amino acids. The CDR3 DNA reads TGTGCCAGCAGCCAAGAGATGGGGACCCAAGAGACCCAGTACTTC. It translates to CASSQEMGTQETQYF.

This clonotype was picked up a small number of times. CDR3 in amino acids: CASSQDTGTYEQYF. Written as DNA, the CDR3 is TGTGCCAGCAGCCAGGACACAGGAACCTACGAGCAGTACTTC. The chain links TRBV3-1 to TRBJ2-7; tentatively, D is TRBD1 (5 bases). CDR3 length equals 14 residues. Trimming pared 3 bases from V and 2 bases from J, leaving 11 bases between. Looked up from germline, CDR1 is LGHDT and CDR2 is YNNKEL (reference sequence).

The chain links TRBV4-1 to TRBJ2-1, with TRBD1 identical over 11 bases. The trim removed 6 bases at V and 8 bases at J, leaving 9 bases unmatched. CDR1 and CDR2 from the germline V gene are MGHRA and YSYEKL. The CDR3 runs 15 residues. The chain's CDR3 is CASRRGTGGVDEQFF. In DNA, the CDR3 is TGCGCCAGCAGACGCGGGACAGGGGGTGTCGATGAGCAGTTCTTC.

The V gene is TRBV27, the J gene TRBJ1-4; D is unresolved. Trimming took 0 bases from V and 8 from J, leaving 13 bases between them. From germline, CDR1 is MNHEY and CDR2 SMNVEV (reference sequence). The CDR3 totals 15 residues. The CDR3 region has the DNA TGTGCCAGCAGTTTATCCACGAGGGAGCGAGAAAAACTGTTTTTT. Translating it yields CASSLSTREREKLFF. Variable domain in full (rest from reference TRBV27 and TRBJ1-4): EAQVTQNPRYLITVTGKKLTVTCSQNMNHEYMSWYRQDPGLGLRQIYYSMNVEVTDKGDVPEGYKVSRKEKRNFPLILESPSPNQTSLYFCASSLSTREREKLFFGSGTQLSVL.

This clonotype was recorded at least ten times. The CDR3 nucleotides are TGCGCCAGCTGGGCGGGGGGCACCTACAATGAGCAGTTCTTC. This encodes CASWAGGTYNEQFF. V gene TRBV5-1 combines with J gene TRBJ2-1; 8 bases map to TRBD2. Trimming removed 7 bases from V and 2 bases from J; junction bases left unmatched: 5. Germline values: CDR1 SGHRS, CDR2 YFSETQ. The length of the CDR3 is 14 residues.

The chain joins TRBV2 to TRBJ2-1; the match to TRBD2 covers 13 bases. V shed 6 bases and J 10 bases; nucleotides not matched to a gene: 6. The CDR3 runs 14 residues. Germline loops: CDR1 SNHLY, CDR2 FYNNEI. The DNA of the CDR3 is TGTGCCAGCAGCCCACTAGCGGGAGGGAGGGAGCAGTTCTTC. Protein: CASSPLAGGREQFF. Looking up the rest from reference TRBV2 and TRBJ2-1 gives the full variable domain: EPEVTQTPSHQVTQMGQEVILRCVPISNHLYFYWYRQILGQKVEFLVSFYNNEISEKSEIFDDQFSVERPDGSNFTLKIRSTKLEDSAMYFCASSPLAGGREQFFGPGTRLTVL.

This clonotype was counted between two and nine times. Here the CDR3 DNA reads TGTGCCAGCATTCGGGAGGCAGGGCCCTACGAGCAGTACTTC. Residues: CASIREAGPYEQYF. The chain carries TRBV5-5 and TRBJ2-7; 7 nucleotides align to TRBD2. There are 14 residues in the CDR3. V shed 6 bases and J 2 bases; nucleotides not matched to a gene: 8. Per germline, CDR1 SGHKS and CDR2 YYEKEE (reference sequence). The full variable domain, in which reference TRBV5-5 and TRBJ2-7 provide the parts outside the CDR3, is DAGVTQSPTHLIKTRGQQVTLRCSPISGHKSVSWYQQVLGQGPQFIFQYYEKEERGRGNFPDRFSARQFPNYSSELNVNALLLGDSALYLCASIREAGPYEQYFGPGTRLTVT.

This clonotype has a handful of counts. V usage is TRBV6-1 and J usage is TRBJ2-7; 9 bases are shared with TRBD2. There are 13 residues in the CDR3. From germline, CDR1 is MNHNS and CDR2 SASEGT. Trimming at V came to 7 bases and at J to 4 bases, leaving 5 bases not matched to a gene. CDR3 residues: CASTASGTYEQYF. The CDR3 DNA reads TGTGCCAGCACGGCTAGCGGGACGTACGAGCAGTACTTC.

This chain connects TRBV20-1 to TRBJ2-5; D gene ambiguous. This CDR3 has 13 amino acids. Germline V gives CDR1 DFQATT, CDR2 SNEGSKA (reference sequence). V was cut by 0 bases and J by 4 bases, with 9 bases left in between. The CDR3 sequence: CSARDGNGETQYF. The CDR3 nucleotides read TGCAGTGCTAGAGATGGAAACGGAGAGACCCAGTACTTC.

This clonotype was detected a few times. CDR3 nucleotide sequence: TGTGCCAGCAGTTTAGGACTAGCGGTAGGCGCCTACAATGAGCAGTTCTTC. Translating gives CASSLGLAVGAYNEQFF. The chain uses TRBV28 and TRBJ2-1; 10 bases line up with TRBD2. The CDR3 spans 17 residues. Losses at the gene ends were 2 bases for V and 2 bases for J; bases not matched to a gene: 6. CDR1 and CDR2 from the germline V gene are MDHEN and SYDVKM. The full variable domain, its missing parts supplied by reference TRBV28 and TRBJ2-1, is DVKVTQSSRYLVKRTGEKVFLECVQDMDHENMFWYRQDPGLGLRLIYFSYDVKMKEKGDIPEGYSVSREKKERFSLILESASTNQTSMYLCASSLGLAVGAYNEQFFGPGTRLTVL.

This clonotype was observed a handful of times. The chain recombines TRBV19 with TRBJ1-2; D perhaps matches TRBD1 (6 bases). The CDR3 has 14 residues. V was pared by 1 base and J by 3 bases, with 9 bases between. Germline V gene lookup returns CDR1 LNHDA and CDR2 SQIVND (reference sequence). The CDR3 region is CASSIATGDYGYTF. In nucleotides, the CDR3 is TGTGCCAGTAGTATAGCGACAGGCGACTATGGCTACACCTTC.

This clonotype was found many times. The chain uses TRBV9 and TRBJ2-1, with D perhaps matching TRBD1 (5 bases). Trimming removed 3 bases from V and 4 bases from J, with 11 bases in between. Germline CDR1 SGDLS, CDR2 YYNGEE. CDR3 length equals 14 residues. CDR3 nucleotide sequence: TGTGCCAGCAGCGCCTCACAGGCTTACAATGAGCAGTTCTTC. Residues: CASSASQAYNEQFF.

This clonotype was counted between two and nine times. The gene calls are TRBV29-1 and TRBJ1-2; TRBD1 aligns across 7 bases. The CDR3 has 11 residues. V shed 7 bases and J 4 bases; nucleotides not matched to a gene: 3. The germline gives CDR1 SQVTM, CDR2 ANQGSEA. As DNA, the CDR3 is TGCAGCGCTGGGGACAGCTATGGCTACACCTTC. It is translated as CSAGDSYGYTF.

V usage is TRBV18 and J usage is TRBJ2-2; maybe TRBD2 (5 bases). V lost 2 bases and J 2 bases, leaving 12 bases between the germline ends. This CDR3 spans 16 amino acids. CDR1 is KGHSH and CDR2 is LQKENI in the germline V gene. CDR3 coding DNA: TGTGCCAGCTCACCAATTCCGGGGATAAACACCGGGGAGCTGTTTTTT. Residues: CASSPIPGINTGELFF.